Listed below are T cell receptor beta chains from one sample, sequenced in a study of OX40 agonist ivuxolimab in advanced cancers. Assay: immunoSEQ multiplex PCR; the TCRdb copy retains only in-frame clones and omits some. The profile shows about 83,000 clones, 84% of them singletons. The sample was CD4+ or CD8+ T cells sorted from blood, taken in a trial of the OX40 agonist ivuxolimab. These TCRs come from an adult with an advanced solid tumor such as melanoma, head and neck, liver or kidney cancer. CDR3s include the opening cysteine and the closing phenylalanine or tryptophan. D genes are given only for firm matches. Size is omitted from some rows. Given values are once, few, many or a class for expanded clones.

V: TRBV5-1
J: TRBJ2-4
length: 14
D: .
size: .
DNA: TGCGCCAGCAGCTCCGGGACCCGGGGGAGCATTCAGTACTTC
CDR3: CASSSGTRGSIQYF

V: TRBV29-1
J: TRBJ1-2
length: 15
D: .
size: once
DNA: TGCAGCGTTGAAGATTCGGGGGACATCAGCTATGGCTACACCTTC
CDR3: CSVEDSGDISYGYTF

V: TRBV2
J: TRBJ1-1
length: 15
D: .
size: .
DNA: TGTGCCAGCAAGGTCATCCGGGATACGGACACTGAAGCTTTCTTT
CDR3: CASKVIRDTDTEAFF

V: TRBV28
J: TRBJ1-6
length: 16
D: TRBD1
size: .
DNA: TGTGCCAGCTCCGGGACAGGGGGCTTTTGGAATTCACCCCTCCACTTT
CDR3: CASSGTGGFWNSPLHF

V: TRBV19
J: TRBJ2-1
length: 14
D: TRBD2
size: few
DNA: TGTGCCAGTAGTATAAGCGGGGGGGCGCATGAGCAGTTCTTC
CDR3: CASSISGGAHEQFF

V: TRBV9
J: TRBJ2-5
length: 15
D: TRBD1
size: few
DNA: TGTGCCAGCAGCGTACTCGGGACAGGGGTCGAAACCCGATACTTC
CDR3: CASSVLGTGVETRYF

V: TRBV19
J: TRBJ2-5
length: 12
D: .
size: .
DNA: TGTGCCTGTGGTCGCTTCCAAGAGACCCAGTACTTC
CDR3: CACGRFQETQYF

V: TRBV4-3
J: TRBJ1-2
length: 14
D: .
size: .
DNA: TGCGCCAGCAGCCAAGATTACAGGGTGGCTGGCTACACCTTC
CDR3: CASSQDYRVAGYTF

V: TRBV4-3
J: TRBJ2-7
length: 14
D: .
size: .
DNA: TGCGCCAGCAGCCAAGAGGGCAGGGCCTACGAGCAGTACTTC
CDR3: CASSQEGRAYEQYF

V: TRBV4-2
J: TRBJ1-1
length: 14
D: .
size: .
DNA: TGTGCCAGCAGCCTTGTTACTAGTACCACTGAAGCTTTCTTT
CDR3: CASSLVTSTTEAFF

V: TRBV4-2
J: TRBJ1-5
length: 17
D: .
size: .
DNA: TGTGCCAGCAGCCGAGCACAGGGCCCCAATACCGATCAGCCCCAGCATTTT
CDR3: CASSRAQGPNTDQPQHF

V: TRBV28
J: TRBJ1-2
length: 17
D: .
size: .
DNA: TGTGCCAGCAGTTCGCGGGACAAGGGGGGGTCTAACTATGGCTACACCTTC
CDR3: CASSSRDKGGSNYGYTF

V: TRBV18
J: TRBJ2-7
length: 14
D: TRBD1
size: .
DNA: TGTGCCAGCTCACTACAGGGGGAAATGTCCGAGCAGTACTTC
CDR3: CASSLQGEMSEQYF

V: TRBV11-2
J: TRBJ2-3
length: 14
D: TRBD2
size: .
DNA: TGTGCCAGCAGCTTAGGTAGCGGGGGGGATACGCAGTATTTT
CDR3: CASSLGSGGDTQYF

V: TRBV10-3
J: TRBJ1-5
length: 12
D: .
size: .
DNA: TGTGCCATCAGTGGGAACAATCAGCCCCAGCATTTT
CDR3: CAISGNNQPQHF

V: TRBV10-2
J: TRBJ2-7
length: 16
D: TRBD1
size: .
DNA: TGCGCCAGCAGTGACCCGGGACAGGGGGTTTCCTACGAGCAGTACTTC
CDR3: CASSDPGQGVSYEQYF

V: TRBV4-3
J: TRBJ2-3
length: 15
D: TRBD1
size: .
DNA: TGCGCCAGCAGCCAGGAACAGGGGGCTGCAGATACGCAGTATTTT
CDR3: CASSQEQGAADTQYF